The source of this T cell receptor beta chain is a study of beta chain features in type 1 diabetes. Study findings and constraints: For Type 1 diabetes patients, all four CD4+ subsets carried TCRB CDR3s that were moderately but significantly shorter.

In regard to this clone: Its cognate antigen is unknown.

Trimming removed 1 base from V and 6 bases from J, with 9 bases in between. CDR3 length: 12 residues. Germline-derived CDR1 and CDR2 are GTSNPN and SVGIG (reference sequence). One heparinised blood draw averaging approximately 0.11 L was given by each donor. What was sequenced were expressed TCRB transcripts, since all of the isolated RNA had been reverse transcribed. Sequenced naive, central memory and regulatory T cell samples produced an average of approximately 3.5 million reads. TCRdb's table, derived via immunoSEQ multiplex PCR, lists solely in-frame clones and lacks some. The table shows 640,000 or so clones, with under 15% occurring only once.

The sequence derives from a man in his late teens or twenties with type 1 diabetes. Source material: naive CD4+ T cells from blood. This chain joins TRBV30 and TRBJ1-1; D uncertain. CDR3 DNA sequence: TGTGCCTGGAGTGGGCCCTACTCTGAAGCTTTCTTT. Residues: CAWSGPYSEAFF.